Each of the 22 T cell receptor beta chains below was sequenced from the same sample in a study of cytomegalovirus exposure and HLA in healthy donors. Vbeta (60) and Jbeta (13) primers were used in the PCR. TCRdb keeps only in-frame clones here, not all; method: immunoSEQ multiplex PCR. The repertoire consists of fewer than 200,000 clones, with roughly 76% occurring once and the leading ten covering approximately 13%. Specimen: PBMCs. These receptors were collected from a woman between 50 and 59 years old in good health and CMV-seronegative.

The chain is built from TRBV7-9 and TRBJ2-2; D ambiguous. This CDR3 spans 11 amino acids. Germline V gene sequence: CDR1 SEHNR, CDR2 FQNEAQ (reference sequence). V was clipped by 3 bases and J by 8 bases, with 4 bases between them. The CDR3 is CASSLRGELFF. The DNA of the CDR3 is TGTGCCAGCAGCTTGCGGGGGGAGCTGTTTTTT.

The rearrangement uses TRBV5-4 and TRBJ2-1; D gene uncertain. Germline-derived CDR1 and CDR2 are SGHNT and YYREEE (reference sequence). The CDR3 has 11 amino acids. V lost 5 bases and J 5 bases, leaving 5 bases between the germline ends. The CDR3 DNA follows: TGTGCCAGCAGACGCGACAATGAGCAGTTCTTC. Protein product: CASRRDNEQFF.

CDR3 amino acids: CASSQRDTGELFF. The CDR3 DNA sequence: TGTGCCAGCAGCCAGAGGGACACCGGGGAGCTGTTTTTT. The J gene is TRBJ2-2, the V gene TRBV11-3; D is perhaps TRBD2 (5 bases). V lost 5 bases to trimming and J lost 3 bases, with 7 bases between them. This CDR3 is 13 amino acids long. Germline V gene sequence: CDR1 SGHNT, CDR2 YENEEA.

The rearrangement links TRBV9 to TRBJ1-1, with a possible D match to TRBD1 (5 bases). The CDR3 covers 15 residues. With 0 bases removed from V and 1 base from J, the gap between germline ends came to 10 bases. Germline CDR1 SGDLS, CDR2 YYNGEE. The CDR3 protein is CASSVDGHPNTEAFF. The CDR3, as DNA: TGTGCCAGCAGCGTAGACGGACACCCGAACACTGAAGCTTTCTTT.

The gene calls are TRBV7-9 and TRBJ2-7; TRBD1 matches 8 bases. The CDR3 spans 16 residues. Per germline, CDR1 SEHNR and CDR2 FQNEAQ (reference sequence). V lost 1 base, J lost 2 bases, and 7 bases stayed unmatched. Written as DNA, the CDR3 is TGTGCCAGCAGCTTAGGGCGGGACAGGAATCCCTACGAGCAGTACTTC. Translating it yields CASSLGRDRNPYEQYF.

CDR3 DNA sequence: TGTGCCAGCAGCGCCTACGGGACAGGGAGCTCCTACGAGCAGTACTTC. Its protein is CASSAYGTGSSYEQYF. This chain joins TRBV9 and TRBJ2-7, with 9 bases aligning to TRBD1. The CDR3 is made up of 16 amino acids. CDR1 SGDLS and CDR2 YYNGEE come from the germline V gene. The ends lost 3 bases at V and 0 bases at J; junction bases unmatched: 7. The full variable domain, its missing parts supplied by reference TRBV9 and TRBJ2-7, is DSGVTQTPKHLITATGQRVTLRCSPRSGDLSVYWYQQSLDQGLQFLIQYYNGEERAKGNILERFSAQQFPDLHSELNLSSLELGDSALYFCASSAYGTGSSYEQYFGPGTRLTVT.

V gene TRBV9 combines with J gene TRBJ2-7; 7 bases match TRBD1. CDR1 and CDR2 from the germline V gene are SGDLS and YYNGEE. After removal of 3 bases from V and 6 bases from J, the junction contained 3 bases not matched to a gene. This CDR3 region has 12 residues. The CDR3 loop reads CASSAQGSEQYF. As DNA, the CDR3 is TGTGCCAGCAGCGCACAGGGGAGCGAGCAGTACTTC.

V gene TRBV7-3 combines with J gene TRBJ2-1; 7 positions match TRBD2. The CDR3 runs to 14 residues. The germline CDR1 and CDR2 sequences are SGHTA and FQGTGA. After removal of 8 bases from V and 0 bases from J, the junction contained 4 bases not matched to a gene. The CDR3, as DNA: TGTGCCAGCTCTAGCGGCCGCTCCTACAATGAGCAGTTCTTC. This gives the protein CASSSGRSYNEQFF.

This clone was observed once. V gene TRBV7-2 combines with J gene TRBJ2-3; TRBD2 agrees at 10 bases. Germline loops: CDR1 SGHTA, CDR2 FQGNSA. The CDR3 covers 15 residues. J was trimmed by 3 bases and V by 4 bases; bases with no gene match: 4. CDR3 DNA sequence: TGTGCCAGCAGCTGGACTAGCGGCCAAACAGATACGCAGTATTTT. Amino acid sequence: CASSWTSGQTDTQYF.

The rearrangement joins TRBV29-1 to TRBJ1-2, with D possibly being TRBD1 (6 bases). The CDR3 consists of 15 residues. V was shortened by 5 bases and J by 4 bases, with 20 bases between the two germline ends. Germline-derived CDR1 and CDR2 are SQVTM and ANQGSEA. The CDR3 DNA sequence: TGCAGCGTTAAGGACAGAGACGGGTTTTCCTATGGCTACACCTTC. It yields the protein CSVKDRDGFSYGYTF.

This clone was seen more than once but under ten times. The rearrangement joins TRBV5-4 to TRBJ1-2; D not certain. Germline V gives CDR1 SGHNT, CDR2 YYREEE (reference sequence). V was trimmed by 0 bases and J by 7 bases, leaving 7 bases between them. The CDR3 spans 12 residues. The CDR3 sequence: CASSLDSRGYTF. Here the CDR3 DNA reads TGTGCCAGCAGCTTGGACTCTCGTGGCTACACCTTC.

The chain employs TRBV6-1 and TRBJ2-7; D unresolved. CDR3 length: 12 amino acids. CDR1 is MNHNS and CDR2 is SASEGT in the germline V gene. Deletions cut 2 bases from V and 4 bases from J, with 6 bases between. In nucleotides, the CDR3 is TGTGCCAGCAGTGAATATGTGTACGAGCAGTACTTC. Translation: CASSEYVYEQYF.

The CDR3 DNA is TGTGCCAGCTGTGGTGCGGGGCTGGGCACCGGGGAGCTGTTTTTT. Translating it yields CASCGAGLGTGELFF. The chain has TRBV28 and TRBJ2-2; possibly TRBD2 for D (6 bases). CDR3 length: 15 residues. V gave up 8 bases and J gave up 4 bases, with 17 bases separating them. Germline V lookup: CDR1 MDHEN, CDR2 SYDVKM.

This clone was counted a single time. The rearrangement uses TRBV7-9 and TRBJ2-3, with no clear D. Germline CDR1 and CDR2: SEHNR and FQNEAQ (reference sequence). The CDR3 loop spans 14 amino acids. Trimming removed 6 bases from V and 1 base from J, with 11 bases in between. The CDR3: CASSAHSRTDTQYF. The CDR3 DNA reads TGTGCCAGCAGTGCTCACTCACGCACAGATACGCAGTATTTT.

This sequence joins TRBV13 and TRBJ2-1, with 14 bases that match TRBD2. The CDR3 is 16 residues long. The trim removed 8 bases at V and 2 bases at J, leaving 5 bases unmatched. CDR1 and CDR2 from the germline V gene are PRHDT and FYEKMQ (reference sequence). CDR3 nucleotide sequence: TGTGCCAGCTGGAGGACTAGCGGGAGGACCTACAATGAGCAGTTCTTC. Protein product: CASWRTSGRTYNEQFF.

This chain uses TRBV11-2 with TRBJ2-3; D is unresolved. V lost 2 bases and J lost 3, with 12 bases in between. The CDR3 length is 15 residues. In germline, CDR1 is SGHAT, CDR2 FQNNGV. In DNA, the CDR3 is TGTGCCAGCAGCTTATCGGCGGTATTAACAGATACGCAGTATTTT. The encoded protein is CASSLSAVLTDTQYF.

This clone was counted many times. Here the CDR3 DNA reads TGTGCCAGCAGCGTAGGGCAGGGGGGATTCTACGAGCAGTACTTC. It is translated as CASSVGQGGFYEQYF. V gene TRBV9 combines with J gene TRBJ2-7, with D possibly being TRBD1 (7 bases). CDR1 and CDR2 from the germline V gene are SGDLS and YYNGEE. V dropped 0 bases and J dropped 3 bases, with 13 bases sitting between them. The CDR3 length is 15 residues.

J is TRBJ1-2 and V is TRBV7-2; a possible D gene is TRBD1 (5 bases). Germline loops: CDR1 SGHTA, CDR2 FQGNSA. Trimming took 8 bases from V and 4 from J, leaving 14 bases between them. The CDR3 is 13 amino acids. The CDR3 bases are TGTGCCAGCCGAGGTGGACAACTCTATGGCTACACCTTC. Its translation: CASRGGQLYGYTF.

This clone was seen more than once but under ten times. The rearrangement joins TRBV2 to TRBJ1-6; TRBD1 matches 9 bases. Germline V gives CDR1 SNHLY, CDR2 FYNNEI. V was clipped by 6 bases and J by 9 bases; unmatched bases: 6. The CDR3 has 14 residues. The DNA for the CDR3 is TGTGCCAGCAGCCTGACAGGGGGACGTTCACCCCTCCACTTT. Protein sequence: CASSLTGGRSPLHF. Supplemented by reference TRBV2 and TRBJ1-6, the full variable domain reads EPEVTQTPSHQVTQMGQEVILRCVPISNHLYFYWYRQILGQKVEFLVSFYNNEISEKSEIFDDQFSVERPDGSNFTLKIRSTKLEDSAMYFCASSLTGGRSPLHFGNGTRLTVT.

The chain couples TRBV9 to TRBJ2-1, with TRBD2 matching over 9 bases. This CDR3 contains 13 residues. V lost 6 bases and J lost 7; bases outside the gene matches: 5. Germline-derived CDR1 and CDR2 are SGDLS and YYNGEE. The CDR3 DNA sequence: TGTGCCAGCACAGCGGGAGGAGAAAATGAGCAGTTCTTC. Protein: CASTAGGENEQFF.

The chain combines TRBV9 with TRBJ2-7; 11 bases align to TRBD2. The trim removed 0 bases at V and 5 bases at J, leaving 10 bases unmatched. CDR3 length: 17 amino acids. Per germline, CDR1 SGDLS and CDR2 YYNGEE. The CDR3 loop is CASSVGPGLADLNEQYF. The CDR3, as DNA: TGTGCCAGCAGCGTAGGGCCGGGACTAGCGGATCTAAACGAGCAGTACTTC.

V is TRBV7-3 and J is TRBJ2-3, with 9 bases fitting TRBD2. Germline V gives CDR1 SGHTA, CDR2 FQGTGA. The CDR3 is 16 residues long. V lost 2 bases and J lost 3; bases outside the gene matches: 6. The CDR3 spells CASSLYGGGATDTQYF. The CDR3 nucleotides read TGTGCCAGCAGCTTATATGGCGGGGGGGCAACAGATACGCAGTATTTT.